This T cell receptor beta chain was sequenced during a study of blood T cells in healthy people across ages. Notes on the study in general: Researchers report that TCR beta diversity correlated strongly with naive T cell percentage.

Notes on this clonotype: Antigen: not known.

This CDR3 spans 17 amino acids. The germline V and J ends were trimmed by 0 bases and 0 bases, with 15 bases remaining between them. CDR1 is DFQATT, CDR2 SNEGSKA, per germline (reference sequence). The individuals who served as donors were healthy Caucasians living in Russia, aged about 6 to 100. Primers used in a second PCR of about 7 to 12 cycles were a sample-barcoded 5' primer and a J-beta primer mix. TCRdb used MiXCR to reprocess the 5' RACE reads, holding one entry per CDR3 protein. Seen here are nearly 800,000 distinct CDR3 sequences, roughly 25% observed once, and the top ten hold under 4.5%. These data also formed part of another study, on T cells of mothers and their children.

This clonotype originated in a boy aged 5 to 17 in good health. Specimen: blood. The rearrangement joins TRBV20-1 to TRBJ2-4; D gene unclear. The CDR3 reads CSARDLRMVLAKNIQYF. DNA for the CDR3: TGCAGTGCTAGAGATCTGCGGATGGTGCTAGCCAAAAACATTCAGTACTTC.